The TCR beta chain under discussion was sequenced for a study of CD8 T cells in Susac syndrome. CDR3 size: 17 residues. Germline trimming cut 5 bases from V and 0 bases from J; bases unmatched to any gene: 10. Germline V lookup: CDR1 SGHAT, CDR2 FQNNGV. cDNA came from approximately 0.5 to 1 ug RNA primed by random hexamers. TCRdb independently ran MiXCR on the immunoSEQ multiplex PCR reads; one entry per CDR3 protein. Among 110,000 to 150,000 distinct CDR3 sequences listed, roughly 95% were seen once. Sequenced: CD4+ T cells from PBMCs. The chain carries TRBV11-2 and TRBJ1-1; TRBD1 agrees at 9 bases. This receptor was identified in a human donor with Susac syndrome. CDR3 in amino acids: CASSPGQGRGLNTEAFF. CDR3 nucleotide sequence: TGTGCCAGCAGCCCAGGACAGGGGCGGGGATTGAACACTGAAGCTTTCTTT.